The 16 T cell receptor beta chains listed next were all sequenced from one sample in a study of cytomegalovirus exposure and HLA in healthy donors. PCR employed 60 Vbeta and 13 Jbeta primers. The assay was immunoSEQ multiplex PCR, and TCRdb's table has in-frame clones only and misses some. This sample has 250,000 to 350,000 clones, with 86% found just once. The source material was PBMCs. These receptors were collected from a man in his forties in good health and CMV-seropositive.

V is TRBV29-1 and J is TRBJ1-2; TRBD1 agrees at 7 bases. Trimming removed 5 bases from V and 5 bases from J; junction bases left unmatched: 5. CDR1 is SQVTM, CDR2 ANQGSEA, per germline. This CDR3 is built from 12 residues. CDR3 sequence: CSVFGTDYGYTF. As DNA, the CDR3 is TGCAGCGTTTTTGGGACAGATTATGGCTACACCTTC. The full variable domain, rest sourced from reference TRBV29-1 and TRBJ1-2, is SAVISQKPSRDICQRGTSLTIQCQVDSQVTMMFWYRQQPGQSLTLIATANQGSEATYESGFVIDKFPISRPNLTFSTLTVSNMSPEDSSIYLCSVFGTDYGYTFGSGTRLTVV.

The chain couples TRBV11-3 to TRBJ2-3, with 8 bases that match TRBD2. Germline V gene lookup returns CDR1 SGHNT and CDR2 YENEEA. This CDR3 region has 15 residues. The V gene end was trimmed by 5 bases and the J gene end by 2 bases; junction bases not matched to a gene: 6. CDR3 nucleotides: TGTGCCAGCAGCGATAGCGGGGAAAACACAGATACGCAGTATTTT. Translation: CASSDSGENTDTQYF.

This clone has just one count. This chain links TRBV28 with TRBJ2-3; no definite D call. Trimming took 3 bases from V and 3 from J, leaving 13 bases between them. Germline CDR1 reads MDHEN; CDR2 reads SYDVKM. The CDR3 length is 15 residues. The DNA of the CDR3 is TGTGCCAGCAGTTTCCAGAGGATGATGACAGATACGCAGTATTTT. This codes for CASSFQRMMTDTQYF.

The chain employs TRBV7-9 and TRBJ2-2; D not resolved. CDR1 and CDR2 (germline): SEHNR, FQNEAQ (reference sequence). This CDR3 spans 14 amino acids. V lost 4 bases, J lost 6 bases, and 12 bases lay in between. CDR3 in amino acids: CASSSLVAAGELFF. The CDR3 bases are TGTGCCAGCAGCTCGCTCGTGGCCGCCGGGGAGCTGTTTTTT.

The chain has TRBV5-4 and TRBJ2-7; 7 bases fit TRBD2. This CDR3 contains 15 residues. The ends lost 4 bases at V and 3 bases at J; junction bases unmatched: 10. The germline CDR1 and CDR2 sequences are SGHNT and YYREEE (reference sequence). The CDR3 protein is CASSKTSSSHYEQYF. CDR3 nucleotide sequence: TGTGCCAGCAGCAAGACTAGCTCTTCACACTACGAGCAGTACTTC.

V is TRBV19 and J is TRBJ1-2; no reliable D call. The germline gives CDR1 LNHDA, CDR2 SQIVND (reference sequence). Trimming pared 1 base from V and 8 bases from J, leaving 11 bases between. This CDR3 region has 13 residues. The DNA for the CDR3 is TGTGCCAGTAGTATAGGGAGAGAGCTCGGCTACACCTTC. Translation: CASSIGRELGYTF.

The chain is built from TRBV7-6 and TRBJ1-1; tentatively, D is TRBD1 (5 bases). The CDR3 is 15 residues long. CDR1 is SGHVS, CDR2 FNYEAQ, per germline. V lost 1 base to trimming and J lost 2 bases, with 11 bases between them. The CDR3 bases are TGTGCCAGCAGCTTAGGGGCAGGGTCTAACACTGAAGCTTTCTTT. Translation: CASSLGAGSNTEAFF.

The chain recombines TRBV18 with TRBJ2-3; D not certain. The CDR3 is made up of 14 amino acids. The germline V gene has CDR1 KGHSH and CDR2 LQKENI. V was cut by 4 bases and J by 4 bases, with 12 bases left in between. CDR3 sequence: CASSRLPSADTQYF. CDR3 DNA sequence: TGTGCCAGCTCACGTCTCCCAAGCGCAGATACGCAGTATTTT.

This chain links TRBV23-1 with TRBJ2-7, with 8 bases lining up with TRBD1. TRBV23-1 is an open reading frame whose function is uncertain. The CDR3 has 15 amino acids. The V gene end was trimmed by 2 bases and the J gene end by 3 bases; junction bases not matched to a gene: 6. Here the CDR3 reads CASSQEPGQVYEQYF. The DNA of the CDR3 is TGCGCCAGCAGTCAAGAACCGGGACAGGTCTACGAGCAGTACTTC.

The chain is built from TRBV19 and TRBJ1-5, with 9 bases that match TRBD1. CDR3 length equals 17 residues. From germline, CDR1 is LNHDA and CDR2 SQIVND (reference sequence). J was trimmed by 4 bases and V by 5 bases; bases with no gene match: 12. The CDR3 DNA reads TGTGCCAGTAGTGCACCTTACCGGGACAGGGCAAATCAGCCCCAGCATTTT. Translation: CASSAPYRDRANQPQHF.

This clone appeared once. The rearrangement links TRBV19 to TRBJ2-3, with 9 positions matching TRBD2. V lost 3 bases, J lost 7 bases, and 5 bases stayed unmatched. Germline CDR1 reads LNHDA; CDR2 reads SQIVND (reference sequence). The CDR3 totals 14 residues. The CDR3 protein is CASSIVTSGHTQYF. For the CDR3, the DNA is TGTGCCAGTAGTATTGTGACTAGCGGCCATACGCAGTATTTT.

This clone has a single count. CDR3 protein: CATSREVGLPTQYEQYF. CDR3 bases: TGTGCCACCAGCAGAGAGGTGGGCCTGCCGACACAGTACGAGCAGTACTTC. This chain connects TRBV15 to TRBJ2-7; D unclear. CDR3 length equals 17 residues. V gave up 0 bases and J gave up 4 bases, with 19 bases separating them. Germline loops: CDR1 LNHNV, CDR2 YYDKDF (reference sequence).

The V and J genes are TRBV5-1 and TRBJ1-2; D gene ambiguous. The CDR3 contains 13 residues. The V gene's germline CDR1 is SGHRS and CDR2 YFSETQ. Trimming cost V 4 bases and J 7 bases, with 14 bases left between them. CDR3 sequence: CASSPGVGGGYTF. CDR3 bases: TGCGCCAGCAGCCCGGGAGTTGGCGGTGGCTACACCTTC.

The rearrangement links TRBV19 to TRBJ2-1; 8 nucleotides line up with TRBD2. Germline V gene sequence: CDR1 LNHDA, CDR2 SQIVND (reference sequence). Trimming took 3 bases from V and 6 from J; bases not matched to a gene: 4. This CDR3 has 14 amino acids. The CDR3 DNA sequence: TGTGCCAGTAGTATTCGGCTAGCGGGCAATGAGCAGTTCTTC. As protein: CASSIRLAGNEQFF.

This clone was seen a handful of times. J is TRBJ2-3 and V is TRBV4-3, with a tentative D call TRBD1 (5 bases). The CDR3 covers 18 residues. CDR1 is LGHNA, CDR2 YSLEER, per germline. Trimming took off 0 bases at V and 2 bases at J, with 18 bases between the two ends. The CDR3, as DNA: TGCGCCAGCAGCCAAGAGAGGACAACACCGGACCCCACAGATACGCAGTATTTT. Translated: CASSQERTTPDPTDTQYF.

The chain combines TRBV19 with TRBJ1-1; D is possibly TRBD1 (5 bases). The CDR3 runs to 16 residues. Germline lookup yields CDR1 LNHDA and CDR2 SQIVND (reference sequence). V lost 5 bases and J lost 2, with 18 bases in between. The CDR3 nucleotides read TGTGCCAGTAGTGGGGTGCAAGCCCAGGGAAACACTGAAGCTTTCTTT. As protein: CASSGVQAQGNTEAFF.